This TCR beta chain stems from a study of CXCR3-negative and CXCR3-positive naive CD8 T cells. In preparing the TRB cDNA libraries, 5' RACE with UMI labels was used. One entry per CDR3 protein, without DNA, is what TCRdb gives after re-calling the 5' RACE reads. This table holds tens of thousands of distinct CDR3 sequences. The study's findings and limits: Naive cells that were CXCR3-negative or CXCR3-positive used TRBV-TRBJ genes alike, while memory cells diverged. Most assays were run on fresh PBMCs (CXCR3 expression partially decreased after cryopreservation). Naive subsets did not differ in surface CD5, and TRB CDR3 properties served to infer TCR strength.

The CDR3 has 14 residues. Germline CDR1 and CDR2: DFQATT and SNEGSKA (reference sequence). Remarks on this clonotype: Antigen specificity is unknown.

The sequence came from a human donor in good health. Some clones in this sample may be carry-over from other donors' samples. The sample consisted of memory CD8+ T cells from blood. This chain links TRBV20-1 with TRBJ2-3. Here the CDR3 reads CSARGTGITDTQYF.